The sequence of this TCR beta chain was determined in a study of cytomegalovirus exposure and HLA in healthy donors. Among the 110 or so subjects of the validation cohort, separate from the roughly 670-subject first cohort, were the donors. Clones were sequenced by immunoSEQ multiplex PCR, and TCRdb holds only the in-frame ones, with some missing. The profile covers about 130,000 clones, with approximately 82% appearing a single time and 30% taken by the ten largest. The germline gives CDR1 SQVTM, CDR2 ANQGSEA. The CDR3 covers 15 residues. In the case of this clone: No antigen is known for it.

Study-level findings and limits: Specific recognition of CMV antigens was confirmed in vitro for a few chains (all CMV-associated). The classifier reportedly diagnosed cytomegalovirus status with high sensitivity and specificity.

The clonotype was recovered from a man younger than 45 in good health and CMV-seropositive. The sample taken for sequencing was PBMCs. The chain combines TRBV29-1 with TRBJ2-7; D possibly corresponds to TRBD1 (6 bases). The CDR3 here is CMALGWQGSSYEQYF. CDR3 coding DNA: TGCATGGCCTTGGGTTGGCAGGGGAGCTCCTACGAGCAGTACTTC.